In its sample, the clone carrying this T cell receptor beta chain was seen a few times. Its antigen is not known. The data are from a study of cytomegalovirus exposure and HLA in healthy donors. Points from the study as a whole: The study had only CMV serostatus as immune exposure information. V- and J-gene trimming of TCR beta was linked (in a later analysis) to a missense DCLRE1C variant.

60 Vbeta and 13 Jbeta primers were used in PCR. Here immunoSEQ multiplex PCR was the method, and the copy in TCRdb shows in-frame clones only, minus some. The sample has roughly 180,000 clones; 84% are singletons. The receptor comes from a man aged 25-40 years in good health and CMV-seronegative. Sequencing was done on a sample of PBMCs.

The CDR3 sequence: CASSVDGAAGYEQYF. The CDR3 coding sequence is TGTGCCAGCAGCGTAGACGGGGCAGCGGGCTACGAGCAGTACTTC. The V gene is TRBV9, the J gene TRBJ2-5, with D maybe TRBD2 (6 bases). The last part of the DNA fits TRBJ2-7 better; the J call may be wrong. The CDR3 runs to 15 residues. Germline CDR1 is SGDLS and CDR2 is YYNGEE.